In this sample, the clone carrying this T cell receptor beta chain turned up a few times. Per the original data handling: Counts of nucleated cells, estimated from reference gene primer amplification, were obtained. Measured with immunoSEQ multiplex PCR; TCRdb has only the in-frame clones, and not every one. V and J calls plus clone size are reproduced from that table; the DNA served to infer D and trimming. Among around 150,000 clones listed, roughly three quarters were seen once. The record originates from a study of blood T cell repertoires in COVID-19. Material: peripheral blood. The sequence derives from a man between 60 and 70 years old with acute or convalescent COVID-19.

CDR3 DNA: TGTGCCAGTAGTATCCCCTCAAGCGGCCCTTCCTACAATGAGCAGTTCTTC. The encoded protein is CASSIPSSGPSYNEQFF. V usage is TRBV19 and J usage is TRBJ2-1, with D perhaps TRBD2 (5 bases). Germline V gene lookup returns CDR1 LNHDA and CDR2 SQIVND (reference sequence). V lost 3 bases to trimming and J lost 1 base, with 16 bases between them. CDR3 length equals 17 residues.